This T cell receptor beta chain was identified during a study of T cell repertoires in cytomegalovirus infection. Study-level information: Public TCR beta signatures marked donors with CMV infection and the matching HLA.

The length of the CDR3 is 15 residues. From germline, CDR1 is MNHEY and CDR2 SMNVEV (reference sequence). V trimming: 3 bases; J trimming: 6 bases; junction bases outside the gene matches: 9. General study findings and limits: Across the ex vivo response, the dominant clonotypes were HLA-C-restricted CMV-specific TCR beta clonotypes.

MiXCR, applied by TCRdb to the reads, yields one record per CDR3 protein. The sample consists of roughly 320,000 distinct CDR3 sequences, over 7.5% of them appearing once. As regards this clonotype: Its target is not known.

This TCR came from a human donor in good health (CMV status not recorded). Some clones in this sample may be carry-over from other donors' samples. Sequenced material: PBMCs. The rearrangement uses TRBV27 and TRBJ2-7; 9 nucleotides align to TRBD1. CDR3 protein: CASSLRDREVGEQYF. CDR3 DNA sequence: TGTGCCAGCAGTTTGCGGGACAGGGAAGTCGGCGAGCAGTACTTC.